This T cell receptor (beta chain) was sequenced during a study of cytotoxic CD8 clonotypes in ibrutinib-treated CLL (dated by TCRdb to 2020 to 2023). Regarding the study in general: The cohort included approximately 15 treatment-naive and fewer than 12 relapsed/refractory patients; around 17 were IGHV unmutated. Of the 86 participants in the trial, about 26 had longitudinal samples available. Samples at response were collected after a median of about 13 months of treatment, with a range of about 6 to 36 months. An average of about 250,000 productive templates and 94,082 productive rearrangements was obtained per sample. Responses were partial in around 24 patients and complete in 2; after median around 66 months follow-up, 14 stayed in remission and roughly twelve progressed. Cryopreserved peripheral blood mononuclear cells were collected at three points: before therapy, at response, and at either sustained remission or disease progression. Every sample from remission and from progressive disease was obtained while the patients were still on ibrutinib. The paper as a whole reports these results and caveats: Public clonotypes were found to be uncommon and were observed to contract or remain stable during treatment; the increase in clonality was shown to reflect expansion of private clonotypes at ibrutinib response. Baseline clonality exceeded that of age-matched healthy donors and correlated strongly with circulating CD8+ T-cell counts. Clonality increased at ibrutinib response, stayed stable in sustained remission, and fell back toward baseline at progression. Sampling times were not matched between sustained-remission and progressing patients, and lymph node repertoires were not studied.

Each clonotype received, on average, around 10x coverage in deep resolution sequencing performed on a MiSeq, where the target depth lay between 1 in 1 million and 1 in 200,000 T cells. TCR beta libraries were generated with the immunoSEQ hsTCRB Kit. In the paper's pipeline: The data were analyzed with ImmunoSEQ Analyzer and ImmunoSEQ Data Assistant, and V, D and J gene assignments followed IMGT definitions. Clonality, which ranges from 0 to 1, was calculated as one minus the normalized Shannon entropy of productive rearrangement frequencies. Only overrepresented clonotypes making up at least 0.05% of each patient's repertoire were included in the public clonotype analysis. Repertoires from around 13 age-matched healthy donors in immuneACCESS were used as clonality controls. Held by TCRdb, this immuneACCESS table contains in-frame sequences only and omits some clones. Under half of the omission traces to an unresolved V gene where checked; the cause of the rest is unknown. The V and J calls and clone size are taken from that table; D and trimming were inferred from the DNA. The sample table contains about 140,000 clones; only one count was recorded for about 80% of them. Clones ranked in the top ten supply around 30% of the sample.

This clone came up a few times. Which antigen it targets is not known. Per-base qualities were not stored, and no clone one base away is much larger. CDR1 MGHRA and CDR2 YSYEKL were looked up in the germline V gene. The CDR3 has 15 amino acids, counting the end cysteine and phenylalanine. This entry keeps only the CDR3 DNA: 45 bases, framed from base 1. V sheds 4 bases and J sheds 1 base, leaving 13 bases between their ends. This specimen's time point label, interpreted: about a year on ibrutinib. Roughly 2.2 micrograms of genomic DNA were extracted from cryopreserved PBMCs for TCR beta library preparation. Longitudinal blood samples from CLL patients on ibrutinib monotherapy were analyzed using high-throughput TCR beta sequencing. The patients took part in an open-label, single-center phase 2 trial of ibrutinib monotherapy.

Sequences were derived from PBMCs, sampled after 12 months of ibrutinib treatment. The chain employs TRBV4-1 and TRBJ1-2, and possibly TRBD1, on 6 matching bases. This clonotype originated in a human donor with chronic lymphocytic leukemia. At the DNA level, the sequence is TGCGCCAGCAGCCCATTGACAGGTAGTAACTATGGCTACACCTTC. Its protein is CASSPLTGSNYGYTF.